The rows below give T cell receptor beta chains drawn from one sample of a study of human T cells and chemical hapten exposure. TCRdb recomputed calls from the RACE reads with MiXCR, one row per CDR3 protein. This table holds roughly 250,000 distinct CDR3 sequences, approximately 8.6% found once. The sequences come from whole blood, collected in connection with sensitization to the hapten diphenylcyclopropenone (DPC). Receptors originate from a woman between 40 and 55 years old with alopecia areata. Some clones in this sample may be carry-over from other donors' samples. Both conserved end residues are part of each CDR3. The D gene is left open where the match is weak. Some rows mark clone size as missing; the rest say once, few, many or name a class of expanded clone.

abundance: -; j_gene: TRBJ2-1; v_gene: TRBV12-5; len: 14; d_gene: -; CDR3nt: TGTGCTAGTGGGACGGCGGGTACTTACAATGAGCAGTTCTTC; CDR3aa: CASGTAGTYNEQFF
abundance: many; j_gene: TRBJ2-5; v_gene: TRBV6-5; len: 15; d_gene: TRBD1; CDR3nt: TGTGCCAGCAGCCTGCTAGGGGGCCAGGGAGAGACCCAGTACTTC; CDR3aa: CASSLLGGQGETQYF
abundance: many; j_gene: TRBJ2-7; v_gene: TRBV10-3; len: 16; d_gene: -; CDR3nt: TGTGCCATCAGTGCGGAGGGGGCCTCATTCTCCTACGAGCAGTACTTC; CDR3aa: CAISAEGASFSYEQYF
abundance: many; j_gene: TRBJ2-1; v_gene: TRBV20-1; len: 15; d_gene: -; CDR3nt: TGCAGTGCTAGACCGCGGGACTTGTTCTACAATGAGCAGTTCTTC; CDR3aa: CSARPRDLFYNEQFF
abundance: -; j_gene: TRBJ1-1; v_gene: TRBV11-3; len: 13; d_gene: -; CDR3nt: TGTGCCAGCAGCACCAACAGGGACACTGAAGCTTTCTTT; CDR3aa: CASSTNRDTEAFF
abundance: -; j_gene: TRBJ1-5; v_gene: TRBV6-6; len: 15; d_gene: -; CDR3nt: TGTGCCAGCAGTTATGAAGGCAGCTTCAATCAGCCCCAGCATTTT; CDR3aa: CASSYEGSFNQPQHF
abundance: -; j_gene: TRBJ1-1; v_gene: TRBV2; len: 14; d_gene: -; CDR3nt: TGTGCCAGCAGGAACTCGCCCCTGAACACTGAAGCTTTCTTT; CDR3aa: CASRNSPLNTEAFF
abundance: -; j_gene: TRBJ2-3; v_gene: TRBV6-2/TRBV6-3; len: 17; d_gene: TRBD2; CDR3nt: TGTGCCAGCAGTTACGCGCTAGCGGACTACAGCACAGATACGCAGTATTTT; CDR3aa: CASSYALADYSTDTQYF
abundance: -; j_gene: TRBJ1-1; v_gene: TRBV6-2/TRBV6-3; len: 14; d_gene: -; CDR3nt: TGTGCCAGCACCTGGACGGAGCTGAACACTGAAGCTTTCTTT; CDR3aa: CASTWTELNTEAFF
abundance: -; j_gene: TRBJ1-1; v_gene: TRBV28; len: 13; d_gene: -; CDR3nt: TGTGCCAGCACGGTGAGGGGGGACACTGAAGCTTTCTTT; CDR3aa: CASTVRGDTEAFF
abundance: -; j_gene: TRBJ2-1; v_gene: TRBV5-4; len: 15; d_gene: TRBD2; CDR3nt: TGTGCCAGCAGCTTGTCCCTAGCGGCGGAGGGTGAGCAGTTCTTC; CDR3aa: CASSLSLAAEGEQFF
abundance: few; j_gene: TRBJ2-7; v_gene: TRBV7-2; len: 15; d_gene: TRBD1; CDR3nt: TGTGCCAGCAGCCCACGGACAGGGGGCGAGTACGAGCAGTACTTC; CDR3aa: CASSPRTGGEYEQYF
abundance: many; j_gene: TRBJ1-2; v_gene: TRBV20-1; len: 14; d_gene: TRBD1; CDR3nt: TGCAGTGGGCGCGGACAGGGAGCTAACTATGGCTACACCTTC; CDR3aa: CSGRGQGANYGYTF
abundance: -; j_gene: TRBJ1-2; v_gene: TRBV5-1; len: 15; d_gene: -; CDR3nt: TGCGCCAGCAGCCCCCCTGAAAGGGGGATTCTTAGCTACACCTTC; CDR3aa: CASSPPERGILSYTF
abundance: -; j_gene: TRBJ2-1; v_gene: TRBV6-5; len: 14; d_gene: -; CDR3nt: TGTGCCAGCAGTCCAGTAAGCTCCTACAATGAGCAGTTCTTC; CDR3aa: CASSPVSSYNEQFF
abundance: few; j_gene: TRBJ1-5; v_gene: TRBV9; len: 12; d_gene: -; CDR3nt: TGTGCCAGCAGCGTAGGAAGGGGGCCCCAGCATTTT; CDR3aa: CASSVGRGPQHF
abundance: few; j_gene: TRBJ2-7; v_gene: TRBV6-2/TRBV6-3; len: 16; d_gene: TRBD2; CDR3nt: TGTGCCAGCAGTCCCGGGGGGACTCTCAGCTCCTACGAGCAGTACTTC; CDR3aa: CASSPGGTLSSYEQYF
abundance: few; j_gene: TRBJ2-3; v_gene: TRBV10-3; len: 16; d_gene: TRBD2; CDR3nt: TGTGCCATCAGCCAACGGGGGGGTCCAAGCACAGATACGCAGTATTTT; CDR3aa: CAISQRGGPSTDTQYF
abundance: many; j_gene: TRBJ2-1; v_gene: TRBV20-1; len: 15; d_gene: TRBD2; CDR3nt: TGCAGTGCTAGAGTAGCGGGCAGCTCCTACAATGAGCAGTTCTTC; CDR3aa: CSARVAGSSYNEQFF
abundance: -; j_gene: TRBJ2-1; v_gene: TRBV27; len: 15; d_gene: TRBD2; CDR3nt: TGTGCCAGCAGTTTCCGGGAGGGCTCCTACAATGAGCAGTTCTTC; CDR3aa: CASSFREGSYNEQFF
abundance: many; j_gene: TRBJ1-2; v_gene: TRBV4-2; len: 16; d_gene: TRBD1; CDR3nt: TGTGCCAGCAGCCAAGACTCGACAGGGACTAACTATGGCTACACCTTC; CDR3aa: CASSQDSTGTNYGYTF
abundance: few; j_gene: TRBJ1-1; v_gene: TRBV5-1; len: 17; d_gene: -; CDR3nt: TGCGCCAGCAGCTTCGACAGGAGATCGTCTATGAACACTGAAGCTTTCTTT; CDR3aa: CASSFDRRSSMNTEAFF
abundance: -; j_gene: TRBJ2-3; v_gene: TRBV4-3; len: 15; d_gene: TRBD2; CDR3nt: TGCGCCAGCGCCTTTTCGAAGGGAGGGCCAGATACGCAGTATTTT; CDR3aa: CASAFSKGGPDTQYF
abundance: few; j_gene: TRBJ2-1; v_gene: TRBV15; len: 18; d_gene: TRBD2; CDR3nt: TGTGCCACCAGCAGAGATTTGTTAGCGGGAGGGGAATACAATGAGCAGTTCTTC; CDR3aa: CATSRDLLAGGEYNEQFF
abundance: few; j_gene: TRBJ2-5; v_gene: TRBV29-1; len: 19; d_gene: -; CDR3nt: TGCAGCGTTGGGGTCTGGCCCCTACCCGGGAGCTTCGGCGGAGAGACCCAGTACTTC; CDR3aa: CSVGVWPLPGSFGGETQYF
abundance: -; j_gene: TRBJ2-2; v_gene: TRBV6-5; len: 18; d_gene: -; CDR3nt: TGTGCCAGCAGTACCACCTCCTCCGGAGGGCTATCCACCGGGGGGCTGTTTTTT; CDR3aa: CASSTTSSGGLSTGGLFF
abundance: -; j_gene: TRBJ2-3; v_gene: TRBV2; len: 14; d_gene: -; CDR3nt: TGTGCCAGCGAGAGGGGCTTCCCCACAGATACGCAGTATTTT; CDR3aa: CASERGFPTDTQYF
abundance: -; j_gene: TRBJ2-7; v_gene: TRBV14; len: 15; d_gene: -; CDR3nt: TGTGCCAGCAGCCATTCCAGGGCGTTCCCCTACGAGCAGTACTTC; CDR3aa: CASSHSRAFPYEQYF
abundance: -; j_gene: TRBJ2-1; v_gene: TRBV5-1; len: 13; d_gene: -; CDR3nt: TGCGCCACTAGGGGACTGTCCTACAATGAGCAGTTCTTC; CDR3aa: CATRGLSYNEQFF
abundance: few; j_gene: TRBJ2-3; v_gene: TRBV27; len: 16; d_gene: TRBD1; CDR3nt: TGTGCCAGCAGCTATACAGGGGGCACTTTGGGAGATACGCAGTATTTT; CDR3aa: CASSYTGGTLGDTQYF
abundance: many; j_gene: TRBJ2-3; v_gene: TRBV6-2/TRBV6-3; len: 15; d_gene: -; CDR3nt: TGTGCCAGCAGTTACAAGGGCAACGGAGCAGATACGCAGTATTTT; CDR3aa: CASSYKGNGADTQYF
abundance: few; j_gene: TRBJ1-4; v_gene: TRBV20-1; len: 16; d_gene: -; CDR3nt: TGCAGTGCTAGAGATATGGCGGGGCCGACTAATGAAAAACTGTTTTTT; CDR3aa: CSARDMAGPTNEKLFF
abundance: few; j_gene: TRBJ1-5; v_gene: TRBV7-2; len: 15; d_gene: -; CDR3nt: TGTGCCAGCAGCTTAGTACAGGGACTAAATCAGCCCCAGCATTTT; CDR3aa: CASSLVQGLNQPQHF
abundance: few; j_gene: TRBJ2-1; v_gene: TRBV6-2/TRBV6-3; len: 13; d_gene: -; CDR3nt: TGTGCCAGCAGTTACACCCAAGTCAATGAGCAGTTCTTC; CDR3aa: CASSYTQVNEQFF
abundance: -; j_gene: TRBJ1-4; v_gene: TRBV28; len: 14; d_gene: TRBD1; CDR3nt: TGTGCCAGCAGCAGGGACAGTTCGAATGAAAAACTGTTTTTT; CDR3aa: CASSRDSSNEKLFF
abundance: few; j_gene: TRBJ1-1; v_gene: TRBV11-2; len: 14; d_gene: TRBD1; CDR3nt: TGTGCCAGCAGCTTGAGGACAGGGGTTACTGAAGCTTTCTTT; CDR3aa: CASSLRTGVTEAFF
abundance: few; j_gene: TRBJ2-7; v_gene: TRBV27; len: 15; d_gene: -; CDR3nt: TGTGCCAGCAGTTTATCGCCGCCAGGCCCCTACGAGCAGTACTTC; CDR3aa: CASSLSPPGPYEQYF
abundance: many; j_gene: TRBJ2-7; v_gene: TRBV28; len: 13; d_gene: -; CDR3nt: TGTGCCAGCAGCCCCGGATATCTTTACGAGCAGTACTTC; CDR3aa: CASSPGYLYEQYF
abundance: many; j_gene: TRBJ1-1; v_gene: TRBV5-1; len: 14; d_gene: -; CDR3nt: TGCGCCAGCAGCTGGGGACGGAGAAACACTGAAGCTTTCTTT; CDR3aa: CASSWGRRNTEAFF
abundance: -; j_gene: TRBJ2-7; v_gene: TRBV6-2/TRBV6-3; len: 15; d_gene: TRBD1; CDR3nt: TGTGCCAGCAGGCCAATCCTAGGGGGCCGAGACGAGCAGTACTTC; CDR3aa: CASRPILGGRDEQYF
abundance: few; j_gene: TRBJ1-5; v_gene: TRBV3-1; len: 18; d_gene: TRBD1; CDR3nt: TGTGCCAGCAGCCCCTTTTATGCAGGGGGCGGCGGCAATCAGCCCCAGCATTTT; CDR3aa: CASSPFYAGGGGNQPQHF
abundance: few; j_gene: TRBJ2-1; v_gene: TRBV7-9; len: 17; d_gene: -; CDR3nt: TGTGCCAGCAGCTCCGGGACCCTGAGCAGCTCCTACAATGAGCAGTTCTTC; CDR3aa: CASSSGTLSSSYNEQFF
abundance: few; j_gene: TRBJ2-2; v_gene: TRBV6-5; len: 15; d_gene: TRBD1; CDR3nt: TGTGCCAGCAGTTACTCGTCAGGGGGACCCGGGGAGCTGTTTTTT; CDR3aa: CASSYSSGGPGELFF